Listed below are T cell receptor beta chains from one sample, sequenced in a study of T cells in Graves' hyperthyroidism and ophthalmopathy. TCRdb reprocessed the multiplex PCR reads via MiXCR and lists one record per CDR3 protein. This table holds hundreds of thousands of distinct CDR3 sequences, over 10% found once. The sample comprised blood. These receptor sequences come from a woman between 18 and 29 years old with Graves' hyperthyroidism. The CDR3 runs from the conserved cysteine through the conserved F or W. Each record gives: V gene, J gene, CDR3 protein.

v_call: TRBV6-2/TRBV6-3
j_call: TRBJ2-4
cdr3_aa: CASSGRDKNIQYF

v_call: TRBV29-1
j_call: TRBJ2-3
cdr3_aa: CSASGERGGIDTQYF

v_call: TRBV30
j_call: TRBJ1-4
cdr3_aa: CAWRAEGKLFF

v_call: TRBV29-1
j_call: TRBJ1-1
cdr3_aa: CSFVGSLMNTEAFF

v_call: TRBV12-3/TRBV12-4
j_call: TRBJ1-1
cdr3_aa: CASSLFTGNTEAFF

v_call: TRBV18
j_call: TRBJ2-3
cdr3_aa: CASSPPLDTQYF

v_call: TRBV29-1
j_call: TRBJ1-2
cdr3_aa: CSVGSGGNNYGYTF

v_call: TRBV20-1
j_call: TRBJ1-2
cdr3_aa: CSAQILRGDRENYGYTF

v_call: TRBV2
j_call: TRBJ1-2
cdr3_aa: CASSSDAGIGYTF

v_call: TRBV20-1
j_call: TRBJ1-1
cdr3_aa: CSARDPGAGTEAFF

v_call: TRBV27
j_call: TRBJ1-1
cdr3_aa: CASSSGIMNTEAFF

v_call: TRBV10-3
j_call: TRBJ1-2
cdr3_aa: CAISEGDSYGYTF

v_call: TRBV13
j_call: TRBJ2-2
cdr3_aa: CASSLGPGLRTGELFF

v_call: TRBV5-4
j_call: TRBJ2-2
cdr3_aa: CASSFGGPLDGELFF

v_call: TRBV7-3
j_call: TRBJ1-1
cdr3_aa: CASSLAGGAGAEAFF

v_call: TRBV5-1
j_call: TRBJ2-7
cdr3_aa: CASSMDRGTNEQYF

v_call: TRBV7-8
j_call: TRBJ1-4
cdr3_aa: CASSLGGGTNEKLFF

v_call: TRBV7-2
j_call: TRBJ2-7
cdr3_aa: CASSLVPDKTYEQYF

v_call: TRBV19
j_call: TRBJ2-1
cdr3_aa: CASSLPGLAGGSYNEQFF

v_call: TRBV28
j_call: TRBJ1-1
cdr3_aa: CASRGQGGHTEAFF

v_call: TRBV28
j_call: TRBJ1-1
cdr3_aa: CASIPYQGRGNTEAFF

v_call: TRBV7-9
j_call: TRBJ2-5
cdr3_aa: CASSPLAVHEETQYF

v_call: TRBV20-1
j_call: TRBJ2-3
cdr3_aa: CSAREGGGTDTQYF

v_call: TRBV6-5
j_call: TRBJ1-2
cdr3_aa: CASSYSSAGSGNYGYTF

v_call: TRBV19
j_call: TRBJ2-5
cdr3_aa: CASSIDHGSGGRVQETQYF

v_call: TRBV7-2
j_call: TRBJ2-7
cdr3_aa: CASSLSVSYEQYF

v_call: TRBV19
j_call: TRBJ2-1
cdr3_aa: CASSHGTSGRRHNEQFF

v_call: TRBV28
j_call: TRBJ1-4
cdr3_aa: CASSTRQGDEKLFF

v_call: TRBV6-2/TRBV6-3
j_call: TRBJ2-2
cdr3_aa: CASRRLAGEVGELFF

v_call: TRBV7-9
j_call: TRBJ2-1
cdr3_aa: CASSWGRAANEQFF

v_call: TRBV10-1
j_call: TRBJ2-1
cdr3_aa: CASSDRGPTEQFF

v_call: TRBV27
j_call: TRBJ1-6
cdr3_aa: CASSLRGTGAGKTPLHF

v_call: TRBV6-1
j_call: TRBJ1-5
cdr3_aa: CASSTDLGLDQPQHF

v_call: TRBV29-1
j_call: TRBJ1-4
cdr3_aa: CSVWVQGSTGEKLFF

v_call: TRBV28
j_call: TRBJ1-5
cdr3_aa: CASSPPQGIQPQHF

v_call: TRBV2
j_call: TRBJ2-1
cdr3_aa: CASSPPPSVGQFF

v_call: TRBV7-2
j_call: TRBJ2-1
cdr3_aa: CASSLTLLTGDNEQFF

v_call: TRBV6-2/TRBV6-3
j_call: TRBJ2-7
cdr3_aa: CASSLGAGGAYEQYF

v_call: TRBV19
j_call: TRBJ2-7
cdr3_aa: CASSGLGEQYF

v_call: TRBV7-7
j_call: TRBJ2-7
cdr3_aa: CASSLDPGGLGEQYF

v_call: TRBV9
j_call: TRBJ2-2
cdr3_aa: CASSVAGNTGELFF

v_call: TRBV3-1
j_call: TRBJ2-2
cdr3_aa: CASSLRGVGELFF

v_call: TRBV7-2
j_call: TRBJ2-7
cdr3_aa: CASSRTLSSMPYEQYF

v_call: TRBV7-9
j_call: TRBJ2-4
cdr3_aa: CASSRGTVLAKNIQYF

v_call: TRBV6-1
j_call: TRBJ1-4
cdr3_aa: CASSRGTDNEKLFF

v_call: TRBV19
j_call: TRBJ1-5
cdr3_aa: CASTAGQGANQPQHF

v_call: TRBV20-1
j_call: TRBJ1-3
cdr3_aa: CSAPGPGNTIYF

v_call: TRBV5-1
j_call: TRBJ1-1
cdr3_aa: CASSLELGGNTEAFF

v_call: TRBV20-1
j_call: TRBJ1-1
cdr3_aa: CSASGWEGTEAFF